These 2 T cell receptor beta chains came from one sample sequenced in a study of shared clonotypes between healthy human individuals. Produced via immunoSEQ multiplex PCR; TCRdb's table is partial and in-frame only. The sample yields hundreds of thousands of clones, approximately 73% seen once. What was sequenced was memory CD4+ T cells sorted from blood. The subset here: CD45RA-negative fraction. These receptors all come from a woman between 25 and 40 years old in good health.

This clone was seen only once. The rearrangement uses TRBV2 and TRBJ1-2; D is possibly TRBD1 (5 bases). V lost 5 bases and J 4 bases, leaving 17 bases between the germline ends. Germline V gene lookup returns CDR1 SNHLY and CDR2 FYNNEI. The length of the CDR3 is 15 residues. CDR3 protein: CASSPQQDGTYGYTF. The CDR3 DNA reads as TGTGCCAGCAGTCCCCAACAGGATGGAACCTATGGCTACACCTTC.

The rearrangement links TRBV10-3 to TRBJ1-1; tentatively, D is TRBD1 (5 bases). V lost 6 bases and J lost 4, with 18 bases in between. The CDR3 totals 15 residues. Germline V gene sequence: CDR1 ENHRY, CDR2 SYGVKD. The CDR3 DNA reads TGTGCCATCAGGCCCGTGCAGGGATCGGGCACTGAAGCTTTCTTT. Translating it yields CAIRPVQGSGTEAFF.